This T cell receptor beta chain was obtained from a study of spatial heterogeneity in lung cancer. Time point noted: sample taken at primary tumor resection. This clonotype appeared many times. Its cognate antigen is unknown. Germline lookup yields CDR1 SGHDT and CDR2 YYEEEE. CDR3 size: 17 residues. Trimming took 0 bases from V and 0 from J, leaving 10 bases between them. Study-wide findings and caveats: Tallies of expanded TCRs, which were sorted into ubiquitous and regional groups, correlated with counts of ubiquitous and regional nonsynonymous mutations, respectively. Expanded alpha and beta TCR counts within tumors tracked tumor mutation counts.

Each TCR cDNA molecule carried a unique molecular identifier. TCRdb ran MiXCR on the 5' RACE reads and lists one entry per CDR3 protein. Of over 6,000 distinct CDR3 sequences listed, 1% to 1.5% are singletons. This receptor was obtained from a male donor with early-stage non-small cell lung cancer. The source material was lung tumor tissue, sampled at surgery. The chain joins TRBV5-6 to TRBJ1-6; D is unresolved. DNA for the CDR3: TGTGCCAGCAGCTTGGGTTTTGGGAGCTCCTATAATTCACCCCTCCACTTT. Its protein is CASSLGFGSSYNSPLHF.